This TCR beta chain was observed in a study of cytomegalovirus exposure and HLA in healthy donors. Regarding the study as a whole: Some 16,000 TCR beta sequences were associated with HLA alleles at 0.05 false discovery rate in a later analysis. Testing in vitro showed a few CMV-associated chains specific for CMV antigens. Exclusion as indistinguishable affected some V segments, including TRBV6-2 and TRBV6-3. A later analysis showed that HLA-associated TCR beta chains had undergone more clonal expansion than equally common others.

PCR amplification relied on 60 Vbeta primers (plus 13 Jbeta primers). Clones were sequenced by immunoSEQ multiplex PCR, and TCRdb holds only the in-frame ones, with some missing. The data hold around 110,000 clones, with roughly 76% observed a single time. This clone was seen once. Its target is not known. A junction boundary mismatches the germline segment, possibly from a read error. CDR1 and CDR2 from the germline V gene are SGHTA and FQGNSA. CDR3 length: 15 amino acids. The TCR comes from a woman in her forties or fifties in good health and CMV-seropositive. Source material: PBMCs. The V gene is TRBV7-2, the J gene TRBJ2-4; TRBD1 is a possible D gene (6 bases). For the CDR3, the DNA is TGTGCCAGCAGCTTAGGCCCCTCGGGTGACAGGATTGATCTCTTC. Translating gives CASSLGPSGDRIDLF.